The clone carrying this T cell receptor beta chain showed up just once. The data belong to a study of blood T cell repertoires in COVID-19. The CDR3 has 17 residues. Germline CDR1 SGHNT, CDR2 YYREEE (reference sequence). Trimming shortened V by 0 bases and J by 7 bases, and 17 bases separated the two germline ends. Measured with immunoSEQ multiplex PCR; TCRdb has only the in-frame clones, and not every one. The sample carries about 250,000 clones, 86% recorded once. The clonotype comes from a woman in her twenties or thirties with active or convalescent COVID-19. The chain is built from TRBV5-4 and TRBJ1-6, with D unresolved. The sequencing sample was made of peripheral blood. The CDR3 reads CASSLDRGPGLNSPLHF. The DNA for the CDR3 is TGTGCCAGCAGCTTGGATCGAGGGCCAGGTCTGAATTCACCCCTCCACTTT.